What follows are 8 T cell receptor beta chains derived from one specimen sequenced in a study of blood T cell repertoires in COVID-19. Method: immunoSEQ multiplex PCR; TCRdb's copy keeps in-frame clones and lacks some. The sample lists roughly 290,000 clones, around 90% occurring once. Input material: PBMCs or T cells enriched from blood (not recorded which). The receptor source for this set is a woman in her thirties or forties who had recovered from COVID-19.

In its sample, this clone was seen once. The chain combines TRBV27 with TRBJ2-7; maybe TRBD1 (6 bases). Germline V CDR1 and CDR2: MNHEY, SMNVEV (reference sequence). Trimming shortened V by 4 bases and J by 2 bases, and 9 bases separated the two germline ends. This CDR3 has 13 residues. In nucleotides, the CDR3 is TGTGCCAGCAGTTCACAGGGTCCCTACGAGCAGTACTTC. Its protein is CASSSQGPYEQYF.

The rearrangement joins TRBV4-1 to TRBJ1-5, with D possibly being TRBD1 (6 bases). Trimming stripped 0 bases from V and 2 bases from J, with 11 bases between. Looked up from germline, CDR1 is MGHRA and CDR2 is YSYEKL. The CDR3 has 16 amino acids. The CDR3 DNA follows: TGCGCCAGCAGCCAAGATACAGGGCAGCGCAATCAGCCCCAGCATTTT. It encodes CASSQDTGQRNQPQHF.

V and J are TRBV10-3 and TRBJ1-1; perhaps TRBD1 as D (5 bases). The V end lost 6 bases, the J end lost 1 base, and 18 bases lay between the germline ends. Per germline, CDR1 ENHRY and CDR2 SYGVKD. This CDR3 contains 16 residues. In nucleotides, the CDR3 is TGTGCCATCAGAAGCCCCTCCAGGGTCGGGAACACTGAAGCTTTCTTT. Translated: CAIRSPSRVGNTEAFF.

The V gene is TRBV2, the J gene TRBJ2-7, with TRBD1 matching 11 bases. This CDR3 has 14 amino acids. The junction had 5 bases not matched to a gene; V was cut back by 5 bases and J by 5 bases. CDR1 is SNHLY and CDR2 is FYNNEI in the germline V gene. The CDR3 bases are TGTGCCAGCAGTTCCCGGGACAGGGGGAACGAGCAGTACTTC. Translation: CASSSRDRGNEQYF.

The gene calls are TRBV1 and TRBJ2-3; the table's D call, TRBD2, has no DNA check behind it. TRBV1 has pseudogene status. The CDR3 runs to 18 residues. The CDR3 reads CTSSQKGGSGGITDTQYF. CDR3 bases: TGCACCAGCAGCCAAAAGGGTGGTAGCGGGGGGATCACAGATACGCAGTATTTT.

The CDR3 DNA is TGTGCCAGCAGTTACTCCCGAGCGGGGAACAATGAGCAGTTCTTC. Encoded protein: CASSYSRAGNNEQFF. This rearrangement joins TRBV6-2 or TRBV6-3 to TRBJ2-1; 7 bases line up with TRBD2. V was pared by 0 bases and J by 5 bases, with 4 bases of the junction left unmatched. CDR3 length: 15 residues. From germline, CDR1 is MNHEY and CDR2 SVGEGT.

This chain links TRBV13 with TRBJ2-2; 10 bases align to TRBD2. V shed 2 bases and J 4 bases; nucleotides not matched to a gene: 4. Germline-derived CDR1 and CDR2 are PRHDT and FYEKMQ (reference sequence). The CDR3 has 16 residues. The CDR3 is CASSLLAGAFTGELFF. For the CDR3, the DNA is TGTGCCAGCAGCTTACTAGCGGGGGCCTTCACCGGGGAGCTGTTTTTT.

The CDR3 sequence is CASSWVRDRNEKLFF. Written as DNA, the CDR3 is TGTGCCAGTAGCTGGGTGCGGGACAGAAATGAAAAACTGTTTTTT. The chain uses TRBV19 and TRBJ1-4; 7 bases fit TRBD1. The V and J ends lost 6 bases and 5 bases, in that order; junction bases with no gene match: 9. The CDR3 consists of 15 residues. From germline, CDR1 is LNHDA and CDR2 SQIVND (reference sequence).